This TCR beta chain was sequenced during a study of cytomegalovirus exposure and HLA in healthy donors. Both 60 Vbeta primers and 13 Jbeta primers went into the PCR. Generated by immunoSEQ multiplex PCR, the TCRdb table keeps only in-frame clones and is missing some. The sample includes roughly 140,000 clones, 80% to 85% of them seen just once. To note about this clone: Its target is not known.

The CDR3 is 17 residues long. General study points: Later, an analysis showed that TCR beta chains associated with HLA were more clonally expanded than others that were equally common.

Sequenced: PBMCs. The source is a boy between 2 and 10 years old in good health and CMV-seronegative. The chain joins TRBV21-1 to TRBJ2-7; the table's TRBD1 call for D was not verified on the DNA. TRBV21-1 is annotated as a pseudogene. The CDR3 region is CASSAPKGQKTNYEQYF. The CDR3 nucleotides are TGTGCCAGCAGCGCCCCGAAGGGACAGAAAACTAACTACGAGCAGTACTTC.